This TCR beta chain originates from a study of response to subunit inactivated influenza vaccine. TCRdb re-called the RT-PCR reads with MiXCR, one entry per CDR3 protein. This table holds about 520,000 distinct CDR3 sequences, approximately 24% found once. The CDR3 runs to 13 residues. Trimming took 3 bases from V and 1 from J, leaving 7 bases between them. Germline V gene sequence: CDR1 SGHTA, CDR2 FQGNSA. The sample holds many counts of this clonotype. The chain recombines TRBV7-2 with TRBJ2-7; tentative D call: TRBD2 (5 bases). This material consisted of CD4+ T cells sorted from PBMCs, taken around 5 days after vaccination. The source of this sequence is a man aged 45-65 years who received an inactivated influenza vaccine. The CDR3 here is CASSFRDSYEQYF. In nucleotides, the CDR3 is TGTGCCAGCAGCTTTCGGGATTCCTACGAGCAGTACTTC. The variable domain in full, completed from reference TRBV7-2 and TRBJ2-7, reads GAGVSQSPSNKVTEKGKDVELRCDPISGHTALYWYRQSLGQGLEFLIYFQGNSAPDKSGLPSDRFSAERTGGSVSTLTIQRTQQEDSAVYLCASSFRDSYEQYFGPGTRLTVT.